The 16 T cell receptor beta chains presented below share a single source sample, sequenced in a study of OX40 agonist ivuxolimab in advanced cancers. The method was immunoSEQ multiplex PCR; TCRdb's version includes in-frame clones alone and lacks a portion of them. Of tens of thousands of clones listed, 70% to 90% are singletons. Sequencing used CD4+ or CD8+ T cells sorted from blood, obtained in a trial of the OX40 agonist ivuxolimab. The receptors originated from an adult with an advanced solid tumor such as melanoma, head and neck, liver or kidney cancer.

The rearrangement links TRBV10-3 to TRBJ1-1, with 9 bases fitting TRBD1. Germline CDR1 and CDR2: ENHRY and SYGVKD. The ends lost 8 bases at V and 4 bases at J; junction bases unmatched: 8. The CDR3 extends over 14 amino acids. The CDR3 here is CAIALEQGATEAFF. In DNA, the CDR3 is TGTGCCATCGCACTCGAACAGGGGGCCACTGAAGCTTTCTTT.

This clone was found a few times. CDR3 protein: CAISRQESSYEQYF. As DNA, the CDR3 is TGTGCCATCAGCAGACAGGAAAGCTCCTACGAGCAGTACTTC. V is TRBV10-3 and J is TRBJ2-7; maybe TRBD1 (6 bases). There are 14 residues in the CDR3. The V end was cut by 6 bases, the J end by 0 bases, with 12 bases between. Germline V lookup: CDR1 ENHRY, CDR2 SYGVKD.

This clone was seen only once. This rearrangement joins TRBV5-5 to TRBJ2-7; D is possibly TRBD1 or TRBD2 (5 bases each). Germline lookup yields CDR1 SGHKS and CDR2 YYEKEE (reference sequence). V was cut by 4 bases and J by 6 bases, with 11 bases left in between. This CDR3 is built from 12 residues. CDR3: CASSIWGIEQYF. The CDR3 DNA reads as TGTGCCAGCAGCATTTGGGGGATCGAGCAGTACTTC.

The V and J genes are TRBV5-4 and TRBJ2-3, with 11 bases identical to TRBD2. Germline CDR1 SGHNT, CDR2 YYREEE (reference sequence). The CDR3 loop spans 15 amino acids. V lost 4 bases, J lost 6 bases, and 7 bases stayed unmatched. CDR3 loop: CASSVTSGRSDTQYF. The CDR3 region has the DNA TGTGCCAGCAGCGTCACTAGCGGGAGAAGTGATACGCAGTATTTT.

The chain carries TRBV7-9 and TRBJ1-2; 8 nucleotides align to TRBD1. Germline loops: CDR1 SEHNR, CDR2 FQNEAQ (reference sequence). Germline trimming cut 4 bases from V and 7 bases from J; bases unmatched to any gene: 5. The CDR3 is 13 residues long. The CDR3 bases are TGTGCCAGCAGCTCACAGGGGGTTAGTGGCTACACCTTC. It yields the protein CASSSQGVSGYTF.

In DNA, the CDR3 is TGCGCCAGCAGCTCAGAGGGTGAAAAACTGTTTTTT. Amino acids: CASSSEGEKLFF. The chain links TRBV5-1 to TRBJ1-4, with D uncertain. V was shortened by 3 bases and J by 7 bases, with 7 bases between the two germline ends. The CDR3 is made up of 12 amino acids. In germline, CDR1 is SGHRS, CDR2 YFSETQ.

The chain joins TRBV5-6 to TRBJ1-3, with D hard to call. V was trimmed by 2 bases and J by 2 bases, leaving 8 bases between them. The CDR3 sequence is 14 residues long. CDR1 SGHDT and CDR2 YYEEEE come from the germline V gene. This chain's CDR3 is CASSLPATGNTIYF. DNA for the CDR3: TGTGCCAGCAGCTTACCAGCCACTGGAAACACCATATATTTT.

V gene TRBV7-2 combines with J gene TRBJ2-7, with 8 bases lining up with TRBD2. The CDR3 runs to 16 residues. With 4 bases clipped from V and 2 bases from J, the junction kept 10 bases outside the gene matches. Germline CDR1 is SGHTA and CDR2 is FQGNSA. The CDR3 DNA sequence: TGTGCCAGCAGCTCAGATGAGCGGGAGAACGCCTACGAGCAGTACTTC. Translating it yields CASSSDERENAYEQYF.

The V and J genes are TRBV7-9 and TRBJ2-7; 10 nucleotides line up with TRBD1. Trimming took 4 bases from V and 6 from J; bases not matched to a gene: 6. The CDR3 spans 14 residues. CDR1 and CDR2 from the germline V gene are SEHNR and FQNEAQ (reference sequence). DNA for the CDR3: TGTGCCAGCAGCTCGCGACAGGGGGCGGGCGAGCAGTACTTC. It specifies CASSSRQGAGEQYF.

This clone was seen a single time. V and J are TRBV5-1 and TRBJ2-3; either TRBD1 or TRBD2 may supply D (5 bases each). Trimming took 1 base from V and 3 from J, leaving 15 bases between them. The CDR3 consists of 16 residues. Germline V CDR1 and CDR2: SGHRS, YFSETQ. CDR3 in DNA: TGCGCCAGCAGCTTGCCCCGGGGCGAGGGGACAGATACGCAGTATTTT. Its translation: CASSLPRGEGTDTQYF.

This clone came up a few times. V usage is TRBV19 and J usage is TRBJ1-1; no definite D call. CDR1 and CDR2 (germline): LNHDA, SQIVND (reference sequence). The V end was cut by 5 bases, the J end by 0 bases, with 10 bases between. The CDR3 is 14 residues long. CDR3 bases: TGTGCCAGTAGTGAGCCCTCTCTGAACACTGAAGCTTTCTTT. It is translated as CASSEPSLNTEAFF.

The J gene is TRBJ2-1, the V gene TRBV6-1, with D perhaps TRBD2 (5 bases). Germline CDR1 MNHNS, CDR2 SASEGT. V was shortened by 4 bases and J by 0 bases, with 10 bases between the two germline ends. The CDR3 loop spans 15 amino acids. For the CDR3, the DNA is TGTGCCAGCAGTGGCGGGCAGAGCTCCTACAATGAGCAGTTCTTC. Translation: CASSGGQSSYNEQFF.

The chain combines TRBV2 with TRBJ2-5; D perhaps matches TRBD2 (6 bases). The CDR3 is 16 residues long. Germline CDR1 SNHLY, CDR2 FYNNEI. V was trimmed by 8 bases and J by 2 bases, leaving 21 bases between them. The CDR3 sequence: CASGSSARRFQETQYF. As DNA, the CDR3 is TGTGCCAGCGGCTCTAGCGCTCGGAGATTTCAAGAGACCCAGTACTTC.

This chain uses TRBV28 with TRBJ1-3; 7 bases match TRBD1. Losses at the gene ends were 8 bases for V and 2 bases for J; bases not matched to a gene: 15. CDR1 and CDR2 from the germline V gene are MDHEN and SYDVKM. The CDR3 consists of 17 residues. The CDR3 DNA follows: TGTGCCAGCCGTACATACCACCGTACAGGGGCTGGAAACACCATATATTTT. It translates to CASRTYHRTGAGNTIYF.

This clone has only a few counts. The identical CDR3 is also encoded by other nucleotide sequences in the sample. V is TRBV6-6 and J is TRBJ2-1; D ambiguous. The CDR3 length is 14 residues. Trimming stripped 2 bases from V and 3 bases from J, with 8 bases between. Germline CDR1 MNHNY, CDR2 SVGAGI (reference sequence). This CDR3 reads CASSYSRVYNEQFF. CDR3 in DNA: TGTGCCAGCAGTTACAGTCGCGTCTACAATGAGCAGTTCTTC.

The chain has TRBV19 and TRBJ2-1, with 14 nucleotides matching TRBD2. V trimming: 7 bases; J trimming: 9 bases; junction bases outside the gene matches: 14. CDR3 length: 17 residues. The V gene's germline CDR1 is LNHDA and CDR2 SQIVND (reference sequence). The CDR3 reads CASTSGLAGGFGGEQFF. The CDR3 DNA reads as TGTGCCAGTACCTCAGGACTAGCGGGAGGATTTGGGGGTGAGCAGTTCTTC.